A single sample gave rise to the 16 T cell receptor beta chains below, sequenced in a study of liver allograft versus peripheral blood T cells. Study overall: A comparison was made between T cell receptor repertoires in transplanted livers and those in recipients' peripheral blood.

TCRdb redid the calling of the reads with MiXCR, one entry per CDR3 protein. The sample lists around 13,000 distinct CDR3 sequences; 28% were seen once. These receptors were obtained from a human patient who had a liver transplant. Some of the T cells might come from the graft donor.

In its sample, this clonotype ranks as medium-sized. This chain links TRBV19 with TRBJ1-1; D uncertain. Trimming removed 7 bases from V and 0 bases from J, with 9 bases in between. The CDR3 covers 13 residues. Germline values: CDR1 LNHDA, CDR2 SQIVND (reference sequence). CDR3 protein: CASTRVMNTEAFF. CDR3 nucleotides: TGTGCCAGTACGCGGGTTATGAACACTGAAGCTTTCTTT.

The rearrangement links TRBV13 to TRBJ1-6; TRBD1 agrees at 9 bases. Losses at the gene ends were 0 bases for V and 6 bases for J; bases not matched to a gene: 0. CDR1 and CDR2 from the germline V gene are PRHDT and FYEKMQ (reference sequence). This CDR3 comprises 15 residues. The CDR3 sequence: CASSLGDRGNSPLHF. CDR3 DNA: TGTGCCAGCAGCTTAGGGGACAGGGGTAATTCACCCCTCCACTTT.

J is TRBJ1-1 and V is TRBV19, with TRBD1 as a possible D gene (5 bases). V was cut by 6 bases and J by 2 bases, with 16 bases left in between. CDR3 length: 15 amino acids. Per the germline V gene, CDR1 is LNHDA and CDR2 is SQIVND (reference sequence). CDR3 in DNA: TGTGCCAGTAGGCCCAGCATGACAGTAAACACTGAAGCTTTCTTT. Protein product: CASRPSMTVNTEAFF.

The V and J genes are TRBV6-6 and TRBJ2-7; D is possibly TRBD2 (6 bases). V was trimmed by 7 bases and J by 0 bases, leaving 16 bases between them. Germline V gene lookup returns CDR1 MNHNY and CDR2 SVGAGI (reference sequence). This CDR3 has 15 amino acids. CDR3 in DNA: TGTGCCAGCACCAAAATCCACGGGAGCTCCTACGAGCAGTACTTC. It is translated as CASTKIHGSSYEQYF.

This clonotype was seen many times. The chain recombines TRBV19 with TRBJ2-1; no firm D call. The ends were cut back, 7 bases at V and 3 bases at J, with 10 bases in the middle. This CDR3 has 13 residues. Germline V CDR1 and CDR2: LNHDA, SQIVND (reference sequence). CDR3 sequence reads: CASTANNYNEQFF. The DNA for the CDR3 is TGTGCCAGTACGGCGAACAACTACAATGAGCAGTTCTTC.

This clonotype occurred many times. This chain links TRBV7-9 with TRBJ2-5; TRBD1 matches 9 bases. The CDR3 covers 17 residues. CDR1 and CDR2 from the germline V gene are SEHNR and FQNEAQ (reference sequence). The J segment lost 4 bases and the V segment lost 3 bases, leaving 12 bases of the junction unmatched. CDR3 sequence (DNA): TGTGCCAGCAGCTTCGGATTATCGGGACAGGGTTCAGAGACCCAGTACTTC. Its translation: CASSFGLSGQGSETQYF.

This clonotype occurred many times. The CDR3 sequence: CASTRTGYEQYF. For the CDR3, the DNA is TGTGCCAGCACTAGGACTGGATACGAGCAGTACTTC. The V and J genes are TRBV6-6 and TRBJ2-7; maybe TRBD2 (5 bases). There are 12 residues in the CDR3. V was trimmed by 7 bases and J by 4 bases, leaving 11 bases between them. The germline V gene encodes CDR1 MNHNY and CDR2 SVGAGI (reference sequence).

This clonotype has just a few counts. The rearrangement links TRBV30 to TRBJ2-7; 11 bases fit TRBD2. Unmatched junction bases numbered 8, after V lost 8 bases and J lost 2 bases. This CDR3 comprises 14 residues. The germline V gene has CDR1 GTSNPN and CDR2 SVGIG (reference sequence). CDR3 region: CAIRLAGPAYEQYF. The CDR3 DNA reads TGTGCCATCCGACTAGCGGGACCGGCCTACGAGCAGTACTTC. Full variable domain (remainder filled in from reference TRBV30 and TRBJ2-7): SQTIHQWPATLVQPVGSPLSLECTVEGTSNPNLYWYRQAAGRGLQLLFYSVGIGQISSEVPQNLSASRPQDRQFILSSKKLLLSDSGFYLCAIRLAGPAYEQYFGPGTRLTVT.

Only a few counts were recorded for this clonotype. The chain has TRBV11-2 and TRBJ2-7, with TRBD1 as a possible D gene (6 bases). V shed 1 base and J shed 5 bases, with 9 bases lying between them. Germline V gene sequence: CDR1 SGHAT, CDR2 FQNNGV. CDR3 length equals 13 residues. CDR3 in DNA: TGTGCCAGCAGCTTAGCAGGGGCCCACGAGCAGTACTTC. It encodes CASSLAGAHEQYF.

The table lists this clonotype with a few counts. V is TRBV24-1 and J is TRBJ1-5; no reliable D call. V lost 8 bases and J 3 bases, leaving 7 bases between the germline ends. Germline values: CDR1 KGHDR, CDR2 SFDVKD. This CDR3 region has 12 residues. The CDR3 is CATNRDNQPQHF. The CDR3 bases are TGTGCCACCAACAGAGACAATCAGCCCCAGCATTTT.

This chain links TRBV12-3 or TRBV12-4 with TRBJ2-7; D unresolved. The CDR3 is made up of 13 amino acids. V was pared by 5 bases and J by 5 bases, with 13 bases between. The CDR3 sequence is CASSRDRGDEQYF. The CDR3 DNA is TGTGCCAGCAGTAGAGACCGTGGTGACGAGCAGTACTTC.

This clonotype ranks as medium-sized (0.01 to 0.1%). V is TRBV18 and J is TRBJ2-5; 11 bases match TRBD2. The CDR3 is 19 residues long. Trimming cost V 1 base and J 0 bases; bases outside gene matches: 10. Germline V lookup: CDR1 KGHSH, CDR2 LQKENI. The CDR3 coding sequence is TGTGCCAGCTCACCACGGTCGGTAGCGGGGGGGCAGAACCAAGAGACCCAGTACTTC. Its translation is CASSPRSVAGGQNQETQYF.

This clonotype rates as medium-sized. The chain recombines TRBV19 with TRBJ2-2, with D hard to call. CDR3 size: 14 residues. The germline V gene has CDR1 LNHDA and CDR2 SQIVND (reference sequence). The V end lost 3 bases, the J end lost 1 base, and 6 bases lay between the germline ends. The CDR3 is CASSIGRNTGELFF. The CDR3 DNA reads as TGTGCCAGTAGTATCGGCCGGAACACCGGGGAGCTGTTTTTT.

V is TRBV20-1 and J is TRBJ2-3; D is undetermined. Germline values: CDR1 DFQATT, CDR2 SNEGSKA (reference sequence). Trimming took 0 bases from V and 1 from J, leaving 5 bases between them. This CDR3 is built from 13 residues. Here the CDR3 DNA reads TGCAGTGCTAGAGAGGCGGGCACAGATACGCAGTATTTT. It codes for CSAREAGTDTQYF.

Of note for this clonotype: The junction shows a germline mismatch at one end, possibly a read error. The chain joins TRBV28 to TRBJ2-2, with TRBD2 as a possible D gene (5 bases). CDR1 and CDR2 (germline): MDHEN, SYDVKM. The CDR3 is made up of 11 amino acids. CDR3 sequence reads: CASTKYGELSF. The CDR3 region has the DNA TGTGCCAGCACCAAATACGGGGAGCTGTCTTTT.

The chain uses TRBV15 and TRBJ1-4; D not resolved. V lost 4 bases to trimming and J lost 2 bases, with 11 bases between them. Germline V gene lookup returns CDR1 LNHNV and CDR2 YYDKDF (reference sequence). The CDR3 spans 15 residues. The CDR3, as DNA: TGTGCCACCAGCAAAGAAAGACTGACTAATGAAAAACTGTTTTTT. Residues: CATSKERLTNEKLFF.